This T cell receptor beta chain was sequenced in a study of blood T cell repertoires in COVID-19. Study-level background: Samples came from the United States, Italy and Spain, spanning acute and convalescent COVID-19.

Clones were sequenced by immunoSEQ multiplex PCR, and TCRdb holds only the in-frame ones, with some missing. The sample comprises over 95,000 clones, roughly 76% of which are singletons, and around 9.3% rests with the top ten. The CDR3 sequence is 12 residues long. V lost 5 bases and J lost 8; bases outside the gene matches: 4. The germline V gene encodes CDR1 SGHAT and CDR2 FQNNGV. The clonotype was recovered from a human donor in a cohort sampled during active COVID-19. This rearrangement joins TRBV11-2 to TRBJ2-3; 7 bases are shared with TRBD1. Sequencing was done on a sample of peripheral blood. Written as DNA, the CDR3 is TGTGCCAGCAGCCCGGGACAGCCTACGCAGTATTTT. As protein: CASSPGQPTQYF. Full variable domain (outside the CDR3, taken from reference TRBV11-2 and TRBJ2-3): EAGVAQSPRYKIIEKRQSVAFWCNPISGHATLYWYQQILGQGPKLLIQFQNNGVVDDSQLPKDRFSAERLKGVDSTLKIQPAKLEDSAVYLCASSPGQPTQYFGPGTRLTVL.